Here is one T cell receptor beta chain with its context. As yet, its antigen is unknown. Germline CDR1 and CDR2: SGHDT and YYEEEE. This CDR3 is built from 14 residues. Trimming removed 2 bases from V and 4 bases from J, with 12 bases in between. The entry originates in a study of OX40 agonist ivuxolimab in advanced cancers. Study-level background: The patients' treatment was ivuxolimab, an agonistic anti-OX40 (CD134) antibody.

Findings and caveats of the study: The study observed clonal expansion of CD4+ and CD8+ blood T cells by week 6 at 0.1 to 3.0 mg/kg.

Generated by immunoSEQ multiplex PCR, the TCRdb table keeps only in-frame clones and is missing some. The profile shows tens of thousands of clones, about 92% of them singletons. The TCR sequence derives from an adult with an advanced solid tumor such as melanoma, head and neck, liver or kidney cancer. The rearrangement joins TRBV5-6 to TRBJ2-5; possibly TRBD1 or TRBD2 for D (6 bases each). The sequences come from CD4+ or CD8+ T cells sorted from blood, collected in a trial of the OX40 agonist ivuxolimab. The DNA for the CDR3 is TGTGCCAGCAGCTTAGGAGGGGGGATAGAGACCCAGTACTTC. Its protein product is CASSLGGGIETQYF. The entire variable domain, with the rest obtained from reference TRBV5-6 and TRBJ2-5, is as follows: DAGVTQSPTHLIKTRGQQVTLRCSPKSGHDTVSWYQQALGQGPQFIFQYYEEEERQRGNFPDRFSGHQFPNYSSELNVNALLLGDSALYLCASSLGGGIETQYFGPGTRLLVL.